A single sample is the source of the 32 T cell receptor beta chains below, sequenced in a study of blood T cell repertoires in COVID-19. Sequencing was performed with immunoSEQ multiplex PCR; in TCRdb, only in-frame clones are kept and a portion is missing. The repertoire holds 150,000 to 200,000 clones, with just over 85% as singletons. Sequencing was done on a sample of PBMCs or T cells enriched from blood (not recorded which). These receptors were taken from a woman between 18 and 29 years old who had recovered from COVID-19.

The chain's CDR3 is CASSDRGHPADQPQHF. In DNA, the CDR3 is TGTGCCAGCAGTGACCGAGGACACCCGGCTGATCAGCCCCAGCATTTT. The V and J genes are TRBV6-1 and TRBJ1-5; possibly TRBD1 for D (5 bases). CDR3 length equals 16 residues. CDR1 and CDR2 (germline): MNHNS, SASEGT. Between the trimmed V and J ends, which lost 3 bases and 5 bases, there was a span of 17 bases.

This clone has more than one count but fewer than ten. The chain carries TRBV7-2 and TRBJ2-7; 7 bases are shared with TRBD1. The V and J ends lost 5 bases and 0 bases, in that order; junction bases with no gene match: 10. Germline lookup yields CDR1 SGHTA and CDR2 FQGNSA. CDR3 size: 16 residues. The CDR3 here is CASSLTGAPSSYEQYF. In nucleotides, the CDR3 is TGTGCCAGCAGCCTTACAGGGGCCCCGAGCTCCTACGAGCAGTACTTC.

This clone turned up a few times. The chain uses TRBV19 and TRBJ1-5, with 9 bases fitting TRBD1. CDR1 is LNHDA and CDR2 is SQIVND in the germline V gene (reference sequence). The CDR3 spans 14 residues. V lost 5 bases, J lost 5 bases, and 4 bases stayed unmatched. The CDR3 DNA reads TGTGCCAGTAGTCCGGGACAGGGACATCAGCCCCAGCATTTT. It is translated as CASSPGQGHQPQHF.

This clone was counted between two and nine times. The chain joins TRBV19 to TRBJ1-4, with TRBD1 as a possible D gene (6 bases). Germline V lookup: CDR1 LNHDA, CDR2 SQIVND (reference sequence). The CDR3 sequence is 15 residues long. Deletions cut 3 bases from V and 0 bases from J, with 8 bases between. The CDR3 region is CASSMGATTNEKLFF. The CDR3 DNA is TGTGCCAGTAGTATGGGGGCAACAACTAATGAAAAACTGTTTTTT.

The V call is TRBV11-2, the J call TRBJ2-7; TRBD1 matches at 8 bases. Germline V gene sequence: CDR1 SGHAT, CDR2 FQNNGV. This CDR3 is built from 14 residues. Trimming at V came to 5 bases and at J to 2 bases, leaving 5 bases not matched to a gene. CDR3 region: CASSPWTGTYEQYF. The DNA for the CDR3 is TGTGCCAGCAGCCCATGGACAGGGACCTACGAGCAGTACTTC.

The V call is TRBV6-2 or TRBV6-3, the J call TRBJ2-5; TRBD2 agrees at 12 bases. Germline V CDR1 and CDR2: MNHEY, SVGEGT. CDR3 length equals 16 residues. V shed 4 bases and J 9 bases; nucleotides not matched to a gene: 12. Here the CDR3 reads CASSWGLAGNVGAQYF. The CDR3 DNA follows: TGTGCCAGCAGTTGGGGACTAGCGGGCAATGTGGGGGCCCAGTACTTC.

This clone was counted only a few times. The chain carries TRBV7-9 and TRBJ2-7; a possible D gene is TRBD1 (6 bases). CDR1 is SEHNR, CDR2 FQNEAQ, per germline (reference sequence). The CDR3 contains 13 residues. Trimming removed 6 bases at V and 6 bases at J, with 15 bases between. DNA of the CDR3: TGTGCCAGCAGATATACCGGGACATCCGAGCAGTACTTC. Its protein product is CASRYTGTSEQYF.

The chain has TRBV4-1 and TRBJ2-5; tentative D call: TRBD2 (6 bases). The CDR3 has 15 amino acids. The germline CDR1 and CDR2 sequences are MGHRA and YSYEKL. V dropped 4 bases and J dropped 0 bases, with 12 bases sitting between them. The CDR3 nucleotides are TGCGCCAGCAGCCCCAGTACGGGGGACCAAGAGACCCAGTACTTC. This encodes CASSPSTGDQETQYF.

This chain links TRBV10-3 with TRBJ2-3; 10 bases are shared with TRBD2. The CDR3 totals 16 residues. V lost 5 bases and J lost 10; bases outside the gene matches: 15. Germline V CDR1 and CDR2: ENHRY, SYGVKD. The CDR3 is CAISSGRAAGGTAQYF. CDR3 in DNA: TGTGCCATCAGTAGCGGGAGGGCCGCGGGGGGGACGGCGCAGTATTTT.

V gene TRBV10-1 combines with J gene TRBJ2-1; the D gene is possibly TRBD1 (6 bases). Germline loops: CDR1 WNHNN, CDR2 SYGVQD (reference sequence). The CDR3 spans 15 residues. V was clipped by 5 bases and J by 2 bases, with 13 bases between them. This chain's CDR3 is CASSTGWGPYNEQFF. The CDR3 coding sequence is TGCGCCAGCAGTACAGGGTGGGGCCCCTACAATGAGCAGTTCTTC.

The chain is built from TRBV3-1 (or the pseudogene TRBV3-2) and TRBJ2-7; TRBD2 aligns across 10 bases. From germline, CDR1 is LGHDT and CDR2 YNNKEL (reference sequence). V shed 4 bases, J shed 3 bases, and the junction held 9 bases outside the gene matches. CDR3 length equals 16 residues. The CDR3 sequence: CASSPPTSGPNYEQYF. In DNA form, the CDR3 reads TGTGCCAGCAGCCCTCCGACTAGCGGGCCTAACTACGAGCAGTACTTC.

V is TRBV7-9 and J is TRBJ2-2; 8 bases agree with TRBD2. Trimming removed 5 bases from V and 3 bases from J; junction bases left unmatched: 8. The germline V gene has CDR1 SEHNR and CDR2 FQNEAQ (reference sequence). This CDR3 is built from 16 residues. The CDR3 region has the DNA TGTGCCAGCAGCGCCAGCGGGCGGGAGGACACCGGGGAGCTGTTTTTT. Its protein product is CASSASGREDTGELFF.

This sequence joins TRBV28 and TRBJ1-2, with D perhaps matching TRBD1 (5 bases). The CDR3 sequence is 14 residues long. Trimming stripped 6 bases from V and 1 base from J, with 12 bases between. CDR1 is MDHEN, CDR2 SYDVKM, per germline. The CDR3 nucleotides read TGTGCCAGCAGACGACAGACCCTTAACTATGGCTACACCTTC. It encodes CASRRQTLNYGYTF.

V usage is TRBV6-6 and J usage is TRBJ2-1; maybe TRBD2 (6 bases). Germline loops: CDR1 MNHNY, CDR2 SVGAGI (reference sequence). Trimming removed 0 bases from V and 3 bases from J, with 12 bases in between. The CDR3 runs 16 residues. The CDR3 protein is CASSYSGPGDYNEQFF. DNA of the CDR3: TGTGCCAGCAGTTACTCCGGGCCGGGAGACTACAATGAGCAGTTCTTC.

The CDR3 loop is CASSQDIGTGFGELFF. The CDR3 DNA is TGCGCCAGCAGCCAAGATATCGGGACAGGGTTTGGGGAGCTGTTTTTT. This sequence joins TRBV4-3 and TRBJ2-2; the match to TRBD1 covers 9 bases. Germline lookup yields CDR1 LGHNA and CDR2 YSLEER. Trimming took 0 bases from V and 8 from J; bases not matched to a gene: 7. CDR3 length: 16 amino acids.

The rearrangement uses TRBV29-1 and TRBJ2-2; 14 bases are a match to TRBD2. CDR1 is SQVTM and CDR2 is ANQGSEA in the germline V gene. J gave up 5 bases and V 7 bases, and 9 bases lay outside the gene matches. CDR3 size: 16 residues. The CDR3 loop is CSAPGLAGGGTGELFF. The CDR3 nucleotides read TGCAGCGCCCCCGGACTAGCGGGAGGTGGGACCGGGGAGCTGTTTTTT.

The CDR3 is CASSGTGYSYEQYF. The CDR3 DNA follows: TGTGCCAGCAGTGGTACAGGTTATAGTTACGAGCAGTACTTC. The chain recombines TRBV28 with TRBJ2-7; D may be TRBD1 (5 bases). The CDR3 extends over 14 amino acids. Germline CDR1 reads MDHEN; CDR2 reads SYDVKM. Trimming pared 5 bases from V and 4 bases from J, leaving 15 bases between.

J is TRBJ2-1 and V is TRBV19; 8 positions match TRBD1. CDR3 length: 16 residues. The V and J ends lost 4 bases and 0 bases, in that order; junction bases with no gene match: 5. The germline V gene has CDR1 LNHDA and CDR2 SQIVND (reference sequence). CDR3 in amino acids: CASSSDRGSSYNEQFF. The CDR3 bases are TGTGCCAGTAGTAGCGACAGGGGTTCCTCCTACAATGAGCAGTTCTTC.

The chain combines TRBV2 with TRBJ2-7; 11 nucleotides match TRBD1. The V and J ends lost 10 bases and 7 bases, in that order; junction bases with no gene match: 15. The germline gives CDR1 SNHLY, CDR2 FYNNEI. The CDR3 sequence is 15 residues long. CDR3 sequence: CANQARTGGAWEQYF. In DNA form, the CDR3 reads TGTGCCAACCAGGCGAGGACAGGGGGCGCTTGGGAGCAGTACTTC. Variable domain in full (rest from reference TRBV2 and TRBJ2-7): EPEVTQTPSHQVTQMGQEVILRCVPISNHLYFYWYRQILGQKVEFLVSFYNNEISEKSEIFDDQFSVERPDGSNFTLKIRSTKLEDSAMYFCANQARTGGAWEQYFGPGTRLTVT.

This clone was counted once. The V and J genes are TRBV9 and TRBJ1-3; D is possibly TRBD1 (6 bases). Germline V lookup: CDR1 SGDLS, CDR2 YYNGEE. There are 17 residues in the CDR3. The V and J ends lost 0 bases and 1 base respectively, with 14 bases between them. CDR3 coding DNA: TGTGCCAGCAGCGTAGGGATTGACAGGAGATCTGGAAACACCATATATTTT. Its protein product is CASSVGIDRRSGNTIYF.

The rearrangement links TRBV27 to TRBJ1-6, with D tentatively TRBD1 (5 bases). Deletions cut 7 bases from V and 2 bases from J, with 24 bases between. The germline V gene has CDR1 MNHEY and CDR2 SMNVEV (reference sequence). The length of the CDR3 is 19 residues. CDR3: CASTSSRVGISAYNSPLHF. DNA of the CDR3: TGTGCCAGCACCTCGAGCAGGGTGGGGATTTCAGCCTATAATTCACCCCTCCACTTT.

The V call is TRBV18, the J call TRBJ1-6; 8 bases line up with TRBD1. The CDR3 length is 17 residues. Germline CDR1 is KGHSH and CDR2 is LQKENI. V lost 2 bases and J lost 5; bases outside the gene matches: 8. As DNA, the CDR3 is TGTGCCAGCTCACCATTGAGGACAGGGTCAAATAATTCACCCCTCCACTTT. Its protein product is CASSPLRTGSNNSPLHF.

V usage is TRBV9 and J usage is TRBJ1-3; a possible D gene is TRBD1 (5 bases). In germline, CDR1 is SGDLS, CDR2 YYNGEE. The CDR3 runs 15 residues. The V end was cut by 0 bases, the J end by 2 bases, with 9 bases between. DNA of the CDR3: TGTGCCAGCAGCGTAGGGCAAGGGGCTGGAAACACCATATATTTT. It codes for CASSVGQGAGNTIYF.

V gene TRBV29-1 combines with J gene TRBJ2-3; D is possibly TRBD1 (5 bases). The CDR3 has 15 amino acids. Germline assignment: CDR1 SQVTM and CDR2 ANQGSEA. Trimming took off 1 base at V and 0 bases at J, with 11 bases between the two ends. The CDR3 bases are TGCAGCGTTGAAGGCCAGGGTCGGAGCACAGATACGCAGTATTTT. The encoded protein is CSVEGQGRSTDTQYF.

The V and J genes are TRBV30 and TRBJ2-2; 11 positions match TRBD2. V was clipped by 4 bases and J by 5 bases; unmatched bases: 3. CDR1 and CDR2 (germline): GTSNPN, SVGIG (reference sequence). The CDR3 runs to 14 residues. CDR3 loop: CAWIGLAGTGELFF. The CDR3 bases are TGTGCCTGGATTGGACTAGCGGGTACCGGGGAGCTGTTTTTT.

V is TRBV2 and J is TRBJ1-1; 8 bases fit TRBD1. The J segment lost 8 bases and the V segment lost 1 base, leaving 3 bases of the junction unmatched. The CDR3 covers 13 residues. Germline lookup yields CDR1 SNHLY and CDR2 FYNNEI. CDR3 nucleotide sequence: TGTGCCAGCAGTGAAGTAAGGGACAGGGAAGCTTTCTTT. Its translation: CASSEVRDREAFF.

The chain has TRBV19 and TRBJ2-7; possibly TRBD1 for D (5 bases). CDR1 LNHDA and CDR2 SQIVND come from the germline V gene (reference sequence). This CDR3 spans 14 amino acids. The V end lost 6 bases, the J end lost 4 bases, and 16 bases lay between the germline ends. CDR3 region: CASSRSPGQYEQYF. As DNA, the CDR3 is TGTGCCAGTAGCCGGTCCCCAGGGCAGTACGAGCAGTACTTC. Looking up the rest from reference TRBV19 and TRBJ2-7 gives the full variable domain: DGGITQSPKYLFRKEGQNVTLSCEQNLNHDAMYWYRQDPGQGLRLIYYSQIVNDFQKGDIAEGYSVSREKKESFPLTVTSAQKNPTAFYLCASSRSPGQYEQYFGPGTRLTVT.

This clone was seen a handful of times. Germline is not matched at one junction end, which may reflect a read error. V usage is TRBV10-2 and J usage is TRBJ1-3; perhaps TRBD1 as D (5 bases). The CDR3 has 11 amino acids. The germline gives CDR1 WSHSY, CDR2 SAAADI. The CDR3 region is CASSEVEGRHF. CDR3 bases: TGCGCCAGCAGTGAGGTGGAGGGGCGGCATTTT.

CDR3 sequence reads: CASSSTGGEQYF. As DNA, the CDR3 is TGTGCCAGCAGCTCGACAGGCGGGGAGCAGTACTTC. This chain connects TRBV6-2 or TRBV6-3 to TRBJ2-7; TRBD1 is a possible D gene (6 bases). The CDR3 totals 12 residues. CDR1 MNHEY and CDR2 SVGEGT come from the germline V gene. Trimming took 6 bases from V and 7 from J, leaving 13 bases between them.

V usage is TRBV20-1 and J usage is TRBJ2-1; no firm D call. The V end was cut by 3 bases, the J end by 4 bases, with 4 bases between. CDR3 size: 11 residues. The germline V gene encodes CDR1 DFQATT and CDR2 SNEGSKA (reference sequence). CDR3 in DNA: TGCAGTGCTAGCAGTTACAATGAGCAGTTCTTC. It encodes CSASSYNEQFF.

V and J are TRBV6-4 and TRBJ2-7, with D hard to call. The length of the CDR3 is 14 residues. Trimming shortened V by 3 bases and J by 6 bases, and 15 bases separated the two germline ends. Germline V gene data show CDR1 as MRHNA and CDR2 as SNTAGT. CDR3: CASSEGASIGEQYF. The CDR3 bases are TGTGCCAGCAGTGAAGGAGCGTCGATCGGCGAGCAGTACTTC.

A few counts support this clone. CDR3 in DNA: TGCGCCAGCAGCCAAGATTGGAGAGTGGGTGGCTACACCTTC. Encoded protein: CASSQDWRVGGYTF. V is TRBV4-3 and J is TRBJ1-2, with D unresolved. The CDR3 has 14 residues. In germline, CDR1 is LGHNA, CDR2 YSLEER. V was pared by 0 bases and J by 7 bases, with 12 bases between.